What follows are 3 T cell receptor beta chains derived from one specimen sequenced in a study of T cell responses to AZD1222 COVID-19 vaccine. The repertoire was sequenced with immunoSEQ multiplex PCR; TCRdb's copy has only in-frame clones and lacks some. The sample comprises fewer than 200,000 clones, 85% to 90% of which are singletons, and around 4.5% rests with the top ten. Sequencing used peripheral blood, obtained 28 days after the second dose of the MenACWY control vaccine. These receptors originate from an adult who received the MenACWY meningococcal vaccine as a control.

The chain couples TRBV6-2 or TRBV6-3 to TRBJ2-6; no definite D call. The CDR3 runs 15 residues. Germline lookup yields CDR1 MNHEY and CDR2 SVGEGT. V dropped 7 bases and J dropped 0 bases, with 10 bases sitting between them. As DNA, the CDR3 is TGTGCCAGCACCCCTGGGGTCTCTGGGGCCAACGTCCTGACTTTC. As protein: CASTPGVSGANVLTF.

CDR3 residues: CSASRRGEQYF. In DNA, the CDR3 is TGCAGTGCTAGCCGGCGGGGCGAGCAGTACTTC. The V and J genes are TRBV20-1 and TRBJ2-7; a weak D match, TRBD2 (6 bases). This CDR3 contains 11 residues. CDR1 is DFQATT, CDR2 SNEGSKA, per germline (reference sequence). With 3 bases removed from V and 6 bases from J, the gap between germline ends came to 9 bases.

This clone was detected a few times. This chain uses TRBV9 with TRBJ2-1, with 10 bases that match TRBD1. Germline CDR1 is SGDLS and CDR2 is YYNGEE. V trimming: 2 bases; J trimming: 9 bases; junction bases outside the gene matches: 8. The CDR3 has 15 amino acids. CDR3 residues: CASSVRDRGAFEQFF. In DNA, the CDR3 is TGTGCCAGCAGCGTCCGGGACAGGGGTGCGTTTGAGCAGTTCTTC.